This T cell receptor (beta chain) was profiled in a study of CD8 T cells in ankylosing spondylitis. Overall study findings and caveats: Some motif variants had been reported before (in reactive arthritis synovial fluid and blood). Among TCR beta sequences, a motif of several highly homologous variants appeared characteristic of ankylosing spondylitis blood.

This clonotype was counted only a few times. No antigen is known for it. With molecular barcodes, quantitative 5'-RACE was used to make the TCR beta libraries. TCRdb independently ran MiXCR on the 5' RACE reads; one entry per CDR3 protein. This sample has 130,000 or so distinct CDR3 sequences, with more than 15% found just once. After removal of 4 bases from V and 8 bases from J, the junction contained 8 bases not matched to a gene. The CDR3 runs 15 residues. In germline, CDR1 is LNHDA, CDR2 SQIVND (reference sequence). The J gene is TRBJ1-6, the V gene TRBV19; 7 bases line up with TRBD1. The sample taken for sequencing was blood, either unsorted or a sorted T cell fraction (not recorded which). The sequence came from a male donor with ankylosing spondylitis. CDR3 loop: CASSSTTGSYSPLHF. The CDR3 region has the DNA TGTGCCAGTAGTAGCACGACAGGGTCTTATTCACCCCTCCACTTT. The full variable domain, rest sourced from reference TRBV19 and TRBJ1-6, is DGGITQSPKYLFRKEGQNVTLSCEQNLNHDAMYWYRQDPGQGLRLIYYSQIVNDFQKGDIAEGYSVSREKKESFPLTVTSAQKNPTAFYLCASSSTTGSYSPLHFGNGTRLTVT.